This is a list of T cell receptor beta chains from one sample in a study of blood T cells in healthy people across ages. TCRdb used MiXCR to reprocess the 5' RACE reads, holding one entry per CDR3 protein. This table has approximately 770,000 distinct CDR3 sequences, roughly 50% appearing once. Input material: blood. These receptors were taken from a man aged 30 to 45 in good health. Both conserved end residues are part of each CDR3. A D gene is named only where the DNA matches it firmly. Clone size is stated in some rows and not others, as once, few, many or a class when expanded.

j_gene | v_gene | d_gene | abundance | CDR3aa | CDR3nt
TRBJ1-6 | TRBV20-1 | NA | NA | CSPLRDNSPLHF | TGCAGTCCCCTAAGGGATAATTCACCCCTCCACTTT
TRBJ1-6 | TRBV27 | NA | few | CAGSLSGSPLHF | TGTGCCGGCAGTTTATCGGGTTCACCCCTCCACTTT
TRBJ2-1 | TRBV10-2 | NA | NA | CASSEDSAEQFF | TGCGCCAGCAGTGAGGACTCTGCCGAGCAGTTCTTC
TRBJ2-7 | TRBV9 | NA | NA | CASSVGGAGSTGQYF | TGTGCCAGCAGCGTAGGGGGGGCGGGCTCTACCGGGCAGTACTTC
TRBJ2-7 | TRBV28 | NA | NA | CASSSVVYEQYF | TGTGCCAGCAGTTCTGTGGTATACGAGCAGTACTTC
TRBJ2-7 | TRBV9 | NA | NA | CANPVDLPHEQYF | TGTGCCAACCCGGTAGACTTGCCGCACGAGCAGTACTTC
TRBJ2-1 | TRBV20-1 | NA | few | CSAREAGNREQFF | TGCAGTGCTAGGGAGGCGGGAAATAGGGAGCAGTTCTTC
TRBJ2-1 | TRBV7-2 | NA | few | CASSKEGSTSINEQFF | TGTGCCAGCAGCAAAGAGGGGTCTACCTCAATCAATGAGCAGTTCTTC
TRBJ2-1 | TRBV5-1 | TRBD1 | NA | CASRPGQGSYNEQFF | TGCGCCAGCCGACCGGGACAGGGCTCCTACAATGAGCAGTTCTTC
TRBJ1-5 | TRBV5-1 | NA | NA | CASSLGQNSNQPQHF | TGCGCCAGCAGCTTGGGTCAGAATAGCAATCAGCCCCAGCATTTT
TRBJ1-2 | TRBV27 | TRBD1 | NA | CASSSPGQGTNYGYTF | TGTGCCAGCAGTTCACCGGGACAGGGGACTAACTATGGCTACACCTTC
TRBJ1-2 | TRBV20-1 | NA | once | CSARDTKSSGYTF | TGCAGTGCTAGAGATACGAAGAGTAGTGGCTACACCTTC
TRBJ2-1 | TRBV2 | NA | NA | CASSGTGTNEQFF | TGTGCCAGCAGTGGAACAGGGACGAATGAGCAGTTCTTC
TRBJ2-7 | TRBV20-1 | TRBD2 | NA | CSARDPLGMTTSGTYEQYF | TGCAGTGCTAGAGATCCGCTTGGGATGACGACTAGCGGTACCTACGAGCAGTACTTC
TRBJ2-1 | TRBV16 | NA | NA | CASSQSAEQFF | TGTGCCAGCAGCCAATCGGCTGAGCAGTTCTTC
TRBJ2-7 | TRBV14 | TRBD1 | NA | CASIPREGGTYEQYF | TGTGCCAGCATCCCGAGGGAAGGGGGCACCTACGAGCAGTACTTC
TRBJ2-7 | TRBV3-1 | TRBD1 | many | CASSPGTAYEQYF | TGTGCCAGCAGTCCCGGGACAGCCTACGAGCAGTACTTC
TRBJ2-2 | TRBV3-1 | NA | many | CASSQDFGMEPTGELFF | TGTGCCAGCAGCCAAGATTTCGGGATGGAGCCAACCGGGGAGCTGTTTTTT
TRBJ2-7 | TRBV4-2 | NA | NA | CASSQAGVYEQYF | TGTGCCAGCAGCCAAGCCGGGGTTTACGAGCAGTACTTC
TRBJ2-5 | TRBV20-1 | TRBD1 | NA | CSAKRQGQGGETQYF | TGCAGTGCCAAACGGCAGGGACAGGGCGGAGAGACCCAGTACTTC
TRBJ1-6 | TRBV7-2 | NA | NA | CASSVASNSPLHF | TGTGCCAGCAGCGTAGCATCGAATTCACCCCTCCACTTT
TRBJ2-1 | TRBV4-1 | TRBD2 | NA | CASSPSRDYNNEQFF | TGCGCCAGCAGCCCATCCCGGGACTATAACAATGAGCAGTTCTTC
TRBJ1-2 | TRBV6-6 | TRBD1 | many | CASSGRGLDNYGYTF | TGTGCCAGCAGTGGCAGGGGGCTTGATAACTATGGCTACACCTTC
TRBJ1-2 | TRBV6-5 | TRBD1 | few | CASTILGQGSGYTF | TGTGCCAGCACGATTTTGGGACAGGGCAGCGGCTACACCTTC
TRBJ2-3 | TRBV12-3/TRBV12-4 | NA | NA | CASSSLGVKDTQYF | TGTGCCAGCAGTTCCCTCGGGGTGAAAGATACGCAGTATTTT
TRBJ1-5 | TRBV20-1 | TRBD1 | NA | CSASTGTVADQPQHF | TGCAGTGCTAGCACCGGGACAGTTGCGGATCAGCCCCAGCATTTT
TRBJ2-1 | TRBV29-1 | TRBD1 | NA | CSVEGQGAISFYNEQFF | TGCAGCGTTGAGGGACAGGGGGCTATTAGTTTCTACAATGAGCAGTTCTTC
TRBJ2-7 | TRBV20-1 | NA | NA | CSASGLAAEQYF | TGCAGTGCTAGTGGCCTAGCTGCCGAGCAGTACTTC
TRBJ2-1 | TRBV20-1 | TRBD2 | NA | CSATGGSNEQFF | TGCAGTGCTACGGGGGGGTCCAATGAGCAGTTCTTC
TRBJ2-2 | TRBV19 | TRBD1 | NA | CASTGTGITGELFF | TGTGCCAGTACCGGGACAGGGATCACCGGGGAGCTGTTTTTT